This entry is about one T cell receptor beta chain. The data were obtained in a study of T cells in Graves' hyperthyroidism and ophthalmopathy. From RNA transcripts, TCR beta CDR3 regions were amplified. HTBI primers were employed in a first-round RT-PCR of the TCR CDR3. TCRdb called the multiplex PCR reads again in MiXCR, with one record for every CDR3 protein. The profile covers about 400,000 distinct CDR3 sequences, with more than 13% appearing a single time and 30% to 35% taken by the ten largest. The specimen was blood. This sequence was found in a woman aged 25 to 39 with Graves' hyperthyroidism.

CDR3 nucleotides: TGTGCCAGCAGTGAATCGGCGGGGGGCACCGGGGAGCTGTTTTTT. Translating gives CASSESAGGTGELFF. The chain carries TRBV25-1 and TRBJ2-2; 8 bases are shared with TRBD2. The CDR3 runs to 15 residues. CDR1 MGHDK and CDR2 SYGVNS come from the germline V gene. With 1 base clipped from V and 4 bases from J, the junction kept 2 bases outside the gene matches.